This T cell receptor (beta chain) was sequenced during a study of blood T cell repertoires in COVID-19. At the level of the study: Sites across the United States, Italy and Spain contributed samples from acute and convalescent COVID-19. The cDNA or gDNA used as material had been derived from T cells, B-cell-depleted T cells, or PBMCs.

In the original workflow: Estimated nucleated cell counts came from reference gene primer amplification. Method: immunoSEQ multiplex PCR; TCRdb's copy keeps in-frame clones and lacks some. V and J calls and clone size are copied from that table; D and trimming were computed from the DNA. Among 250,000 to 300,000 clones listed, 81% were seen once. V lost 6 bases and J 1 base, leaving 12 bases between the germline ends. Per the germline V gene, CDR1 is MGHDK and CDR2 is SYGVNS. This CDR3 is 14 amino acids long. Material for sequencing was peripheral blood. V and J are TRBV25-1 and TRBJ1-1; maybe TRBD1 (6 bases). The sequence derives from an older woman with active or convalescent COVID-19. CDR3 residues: CASRDLQGNTEAFF. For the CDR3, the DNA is TGTGCCAGCAGGGACTTACAGGGGAACACTGAAGCTTTCTTT.